This T cell receptor (beta chain) was identified in a study of T-cell reconstitution after alpha-beta-depleted transplantation in children. This clonotype was picked up many times. The antigen remains undetermined. Whole-study findings and limits: At day 60, the high TCRbeta diversity found in some patients originated from recipient T cells and thymic progenitors that had survived.

The CDR3 loop spans 14 amino acids. Unmatched junction bases numbered 5, after V lost 6 bases and J lost 4 bases. The V gene's germline CDR1 is SNHLY and CDR2 FYNNEI. TCRbeta library construction was performed incorporating unique molecular identifiers. TCRdb ran MiXCR on the PCR reads and lists one entry per CDR3 protein. Of about 470,000 distinct CDR3 sequences listed, roughly 44% are singletons. This chain links TRBV2 with TRBJ2-3; 9 bases match TRBD2. Source: PBMCs, taken before TCRalphabeta/CD19-depleted stem cell transplant. This clonotype was obtained from a girl aged 2 to 10 with aplastic anemia, due to receive a stem cell transplant. CDR3 protein: CASRGLAGPDTQYF. The CDR3 DNA sequence: TGTGCCAGCAGGGGGCTAGCGGGACCAGATACGCAGTATTTT.